This TCR beta chain was recovered during a study of blood T cell repertoires in COVID-19. Study as a whole: Sites across the United States, Italy and Spain contributed samples from acute and convalescent COVID-19. PBMCs, B-cell-depleted T cells, or T cells were the source of the cDNA or gDNA that made up the material.

Looked up from germline, CDR1 is LNHDA and CDR2 is SQIVND (reference sequence). Trimming left V 6 bases short and J 2 bases short, with 10 bases between. The CDR3 loop spans 13 amino acids. This clone was seen repeatedly, ten times or more. In the study's own analysis: Reference gene primer amplification gave nucleated cell count estimates. Measured with immunoSEQ multiplex PCR; TCRdb has only the in-frame clones, and not every one. V, J and clone size were drawn from that table, and D and trimming were deduced from the DNA. The profile shows some 240,000 clones, 84% of them singletons. Sequencing was performed on peripheral blood. The receptor was isolated from a woman aged 40 to 50 who had recovered from COVID-19. The chain uses TRBV19 and TRBJ2-5; TRBD1 is a possible D gene (5 bases). CDR3 DNA sequence: TGTGCCAGTAGCCGACAGATTCAAGAGACCCAGTACTTC. This gives the protein CASSRQIQETQYF. Complete variable domain (other parts from reference TRBV19 and TRBJ2-5): DGGITQSPKYLFRKEGQNVTLSCEQNLNHDAMYWYRQDPGQGLRLIYYSQIVNDFQKGDIAEGYSVSREKKESFPLTVTSAQKNPTAFYLCASSRQIQETQYFGPGTRLLVL.